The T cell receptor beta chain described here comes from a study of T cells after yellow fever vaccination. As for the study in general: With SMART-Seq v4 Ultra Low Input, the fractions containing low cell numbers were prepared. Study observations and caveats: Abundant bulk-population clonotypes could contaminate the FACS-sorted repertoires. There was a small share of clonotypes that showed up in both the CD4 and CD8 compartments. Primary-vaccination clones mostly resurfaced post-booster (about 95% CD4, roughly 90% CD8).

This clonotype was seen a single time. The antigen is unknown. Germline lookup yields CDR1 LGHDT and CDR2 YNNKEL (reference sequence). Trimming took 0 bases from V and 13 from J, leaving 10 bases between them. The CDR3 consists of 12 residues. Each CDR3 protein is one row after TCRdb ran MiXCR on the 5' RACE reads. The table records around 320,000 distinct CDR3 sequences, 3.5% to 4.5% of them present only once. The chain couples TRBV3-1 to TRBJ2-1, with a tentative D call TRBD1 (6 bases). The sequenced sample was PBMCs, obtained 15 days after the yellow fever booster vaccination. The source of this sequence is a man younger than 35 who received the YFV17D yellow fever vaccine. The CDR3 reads CASSQELQGQFF. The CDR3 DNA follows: TGTGCCAGCAGCCAAGAATTACAGGGCCAGTTCTTC.